A single sample gave rise to the 25 T cell receptor beta chains below, sequenced in a study of identical twins. TCRdb ran MiXCR on the 5' RACE reads and lists one entry per CDR3 protein. The table shows 250,000 to 350,000 distinct CDR3 sequences, with about 8.1% occurring only once. The same sample was also studied in work on yellow fever vaccine responses in identical twins.

Sequences were obtained from memory (CD45RO+) T cells sorted from blood. The receptors originated from a woman aged 18-30 years in good health.

In its sample, this clonotype was seen many times. The chain has TRBV20-1 and TRBJ2-7; 8 nucleotides align to TRBD1. J lost 3 bases, V lost 2 bases, and 12 bases had no gene match. Germline CDR1 is DFQATT and CDR2 is SNEGSKA (reference sequence). There are 16 residues in the CDR3. The CDR3, as DNA: TGCAGTGCTAGAAGCCCCCAGGACAGGGACCTCTACGAGCAGTACTTC. Translated, it gives CSARSPQDRDLYEQYF.

V usage is TRBV20-1 and J usage is TRBJ2-3; D unresolved. The CDR3 consists of 13 residues. The germline V gene encodes CDR1 DFQATT and CDR2 SNEGSKA (reference sequence). Trimming removed 1 base from V and 2 bases from J, with 7 bases in between. The CDR3 region is CSARVEYTDTQYF. CDR3 nucleotides: TGCAGTGCTAGAGTGGAGTACACAGATACGCAGTATTTT.

CDR3 sequence reads: CASSSPGLAGGLAKNIQYF. The CDR3 DNA sequence: TGTGCCAGCAGTTCCCCGGGACTAGCGGGGGGGTTAGCCAAAAACATTCAGTACTTC. The chain has TRBV6-5 and TRBJ2-4, with TRBD2 matching 16 bases. Per the germline V gene, CDR1 is MNHEY and CDR2 is SVGAGI. V lost 4 bases, J lost 0 bases, and 6 bases stayed unmatched. The CDR3 has 19 residues.

The chain links TRBV6-8 to TRBJ2-3, with 8 bases fitting TRBD1. With 0 bases clipped from V and 2 bases from J, the junction kept 13 bases outside the gene matches. The CDR3 extends over 19 amino acids. CDR1 MNHGY and CDR2 SAAAGT come from the germline V gene. CDR3 in amino acids: CASSYSTFPGQAVTDTQYF. Written as DNA, the CDR3 is TGTGCCAGCAGTTACTCGACCTTTCCGGGACAGGCCGTCACAGATACGCAGTATTTT.

This sequence joins TRBV6-5 and TRBJ2-1; D is ambiguous. Trimming shortened V by 2 bases and J by 6 bases, and 14 bases separated the two germline ends. This CDR3 is built from 15 residues. CDR1 is MNHEY and CDR2 is SVGAGI in the germline V gene. The CDR3 region has the DNA TGTGCCAGCAGTTACAGCGAGCTACATTTCAATGAGCAGTTCTTC. Translation gives CASSYSELHFNEQFF.

This clonotype was detected only a few times. CDR3 amino acids: CASSTTFAGQDIWISGANVLTF. CDR3 bases: TGTGCCAGCAGCACCACATTCGCGGGACAGGACATTTGGATCTCTGGGGCCAACGTCCTGACTTTC. The chain couples TRBV6-2 or TRBV6-3 to TRBJ2-6, with 8 bases lining up with TRBD1. V shed 6 bases and J 0 bases; nucleotides not matched to a gene: 22. The CDR3 is 22 amino acids. CDR1 is MNHEY, CDR2 SVGEGT, per germline.

This clonotype was seen more than once but under ten times. V and J are TRBV19 and TRBJ2-2, with D possibly TRBD2 on 6 matching bases. CDR1 is LNHDA and CDR2 is SQIVND in the germline V gene (reference sequence). The CDR3 loop spans 15 amino acids. Trimming removed 8 bases at V and 3 bases at J, with 16 bases between. The CDR3 loop reads CASRAGRIDTGELFF. The CDR3 region has the DNA TGTGCCAGTCGGGCGGGGCGGATAGACACCGGGGAGCTGTTTTTT.

This clonotype occurred many times. This CDR3 is CASSAMTTDPYEQYF. The CDR3 DNA sequence: TGCGCCAGCAGCGCGATGACCACAGACCCCTACGAGCAGTACTTC. The chain has TRBV5-1 and TRBJ2-7; D not resolved. This CDR3 spans 15 amino acids. Trimming pared 4 bases from V and 2 bases from J, leaving 16 bases between. Germline CDR1 SGHRS, CDR2 YFSETQ.

This clonotype was counted between two and nine times. The chain recombines TRBV19 with TRBJ2-1; TRBD1 agrees at 10 bases. Germline CDR1 is LNHDA and CDR2 is SQIVND (reference sequence). The CDR3 has 16 amino acids. With V trimmed by 5 bases and J by 8 bases, 12 bases remained unmatched. The DNA of the CDR3 is TGTGCCAGTAGTCGGGCGGAGAGACAGGGGGCCGATGAGCAGTTCTTC. Encoded protein: CASSRAERQGADEQFF.

This clonotype has just a few counts. The V and J genes are TRBV20-1 and TRBJ2-2, with 12 bases identical to TRBD2. V shed 6 bases and J 5 bases; nucleotides not matched to a gene: 7. This CDR3 has 15 amino acids. From germline, CDR1 is DFQATT and CDR2 SNEGSKA (reference sequence). The CDR3 region has the DNA TGCAGTGCCTTGACTAGCGGGAGAGGAACCGGGGAGCTGTTTTTT. Protein sequence: CSALTSGRGTGELFF.

This clonotype has more than one count but fewer than ten. The chain links TRBV5-1 to TRBJ2-2, with D possibly matching TRBD2 (6 bases). CDR1 is SGHRS, CDR2 YFSETQ, per germline. This CDR3 region has 13 residues. Trimming stripped 4 bases from V and 6 bases from J, with 10 bases between. The CDR3 sequence is CASSNLAAGELFF. In DNA form, the CDR3 reads TGCGCCAGCAGCAACTTAGCGGCCGGGGAGCTGTTTTTT.

This clonotype was seen more than once but under ten times. This chain links TRBV28 with TRBJ1-6, with 9 bases lining up with TRBD1. With V trimmed by 5 bases and J by 10 bases, 12 bases remained unmatched. This CDR3 has 16 amino acids. In germline, CDR1 is MDHEN, CDR2 SYDVKM. The CDR3 bases are TGTGCCAGCAGTGCTCTGACCGGGACAGGGTACTCACCCCTCCACTTT. Its translation is CASSALTGTGYSPLHF.

In its sample, this clonotype was seen many times. The CDR3 protein is CASRDRGLTDTQYF. The CDR3 region has the DNA TGTGCCAGCCGGGACAGGGGTTTGACAGATACGCAGTATTTT. The genes are TRBV10-3 and TRBJ2-3; 10 bases are a match to TRBD1. CDR1 and CDR2 (germline): ENHRY, SYGVKD. CDR3 length: 14 amino acids. After removal of 10 bases from V and 3 bases from J, the junction contained 7 bases not matched to a gene.

This rearrangement joins TRBV6-2 or TRBV6-3 to TRBJ2-2, with D unclear. This CDR3 is 12 amino acids long. Germline CDR1 is MNHEY and CDR2 is SVGEGT. The V end was cut by 10 bases, the J end by 3 bases, with 9 bases between. The DNA of the CDR3 is TGTGCCACCATTCCCTACACCGGGGAGCTGTTTTTT. Translated, it gives CATIPYTGELFF.

The chain is built from TRBV9 and TRBJ1-1, with D possibly matching TRBD1 (6 bases). CDR1 is SGDLS, CDR2 YYNGEE, per germline. V shed 4 bases and J shed 5 bases, with 18 bases lying between them. The CDR3 sequence is 15 residues long. CDR3 sequence reads: CASSPYQQGGTEAFF. The CDR3 DNA follows: TGTGCCAGCAGCCCATACCAACAGGGCGGTACTGAAGCTTTCTTT.

As regards this clonotype: A much larger clone sits a single nucleotide away, making a read error possible. This chain joins TRBV12-3 or TRBV12-4 and TRBJ2-3, with TRBD1 identical over 9 bases. The CDR3 totals 17 residues. The CDR3, as DNA: TGTGCCATCAGTTTTGTGTTTGGGACAGGGATGGCCCATACGCAGTATTTT. It encodes CAISFVFGTGMAHTQYF.

This clonotype has ten or more counts. The chain has TRBV6-4 and TRBJ2-1; D may correspond to TRBD1 or TRBD2 (5 bases each). V was pared by 7 bases and J by 0 bases, with 13 bases between. This CDR3 contains 15 residues. Germline assignment: CDR1 MRHNA and CDR2 SNTAGT. Written as DNA, the CDR3 is TGTGCCAGCACCCCTGAGGGGAGCTCCTACAATGAGCAGTTCTTC. As protein: CASTPEGSSYNEQFF.

This sequence joins TRBV7-8 and TRBJ2-1; D unclear. This CDR3 region has 15 residues. V was shortened by 2 bases and J by 6 bases, with 14 bases between the two germline ends. Germline loops: CDR1 SGHVS, CDR2 FQNEAQ. The CDR3 bases are TGTGCCAGCAGCTTACGTTATGAGACCACCAATGAGCAGTTCTTC. Translating gives CASSLRYETTNEQFF.

The genes are TRBV12-3 or TRBV12-4 and TRBJ2-6; 10 bases fit TRBD1. The V segment lost 11 bases and the J segment 4 bases; nucleotides outside the gene matches: 17. The CDR3 is made up of 18 amino acids. This CDR3 reads CARCFLRQGAGGANVLTF. The CDR3 DNA is TGTGCCCGCTGTTTTTTGAGACAGGGGGCAGGAGGGGCCAACGTCCTGACTTTC.

The chain carries TRBV7-9 and TRBJ2-1, with D tentatively TRBD1 (6 bases). The germline V and J ends were trimmed by 6 bases and 9 bases, with 15 bases remaining between them. This CDR3 is built from 13 residues. Germline assignment: CDR1 SEHNR and CDR2 FQNEAQ (reference sequence). In nucleotides, the CDR3 is TGTGCCAGCAGACAAACAGGGTCTCCTGAGCAGTTCTTC. Translation gives CASRQTGSPEQFF.

The V and J genes are TRBV30 and TRBJ2-5; D not resolved. The CDR3 spans 10 residues. CDR1 and CDR2 from the germline V gene are GTSNPN and SVGIG (reference sequence). Trimming removed 5 bases from V and 0 bases from J, with 1 base in between. CDR3 region: CAWYQETQYF. Written as DNA, the CDR3 is TGTGCCTGGTACCAAGAGACCCAGTACTTC.

This clonotype showed up just a few times. This rearrangement joins TRBV12-3 or TRBV12-4 to TRBJ1-6; 8 positions agree with TRBD1. This CDR3 is built from 20 residues. The trim removed 5 bases at V and 0 bases at J, leaving 15 bases unmatched. The CDR3 loop is CASSPGTGFHGSSYNSPLHF. The CDR3 nucleotides are TGTGCCAGCAGTCCCGGGACAGGCTTCCATGGGAGCTCCTATAATTCACCCCTCCACTTT.

Ten or more counts support this clonotype. The chain combines TRBV24-1 with TRBJ1-5; 7 bases agree with TRBD1. V lost 7 bases, J lost 4 bases, and 3 bases stayed unmatched. The CDR3 spans 13 residues. Germline lookup yields CDR1 KGHDR and CDR2 SFDVKD. CDR3 coding DNA: TGTGCCACCAGGGCAGGGGGGAATCAGCCCCAGCATTTT. Its protein product is CATRAGGNQPQHF.

A few counts support this clonotype. The chain links TRBV2 to TRBJ2-7; unclear D gene. Between the trimmed V and J ends, which lost 4 bases and 4 bases, there was a span of 5 bases. There are 11 residues in the CDR3. The germline gives CDR1 SNHLY, CDR2 FYNNEI. The CDR3 coding sequence is TGTGCCAGCAGTGCTGGGTACGAGCAGTACTTC. Protein sequence: CASSAGYEQYF. Combining the CDR3 with reference TRBV2 and TRBJ2-7 gives the whole variable domain EPEVTQTPSHQVTQMGQEVILRCVPISNHLYFYWYRQILGQKVEFLVSFYNNEISEKSEIFDDQFSVERPDGSNFTLKIRSTKLEDSAMYFCASSAGYEQYFGPGTRLTVT.

V and J are TRBV6-4 and TRBJ2-3, with 14 bases lining up with TRBD2. CDR1 is MRHNA, CDR2 SNTAGT, per germline. This CDR3 spans 16 amino acids. J gave up 5 bases and V 6 bases, and 7 bases lay outside the gene matches. The chain's CDR3 is CASSAGTSGGGDTQYF. The CDR3 DNA reads TGTGCCAGCAGCGCCGGGACTAGCGGGGGCGGAGATACGCAGTATTTT.